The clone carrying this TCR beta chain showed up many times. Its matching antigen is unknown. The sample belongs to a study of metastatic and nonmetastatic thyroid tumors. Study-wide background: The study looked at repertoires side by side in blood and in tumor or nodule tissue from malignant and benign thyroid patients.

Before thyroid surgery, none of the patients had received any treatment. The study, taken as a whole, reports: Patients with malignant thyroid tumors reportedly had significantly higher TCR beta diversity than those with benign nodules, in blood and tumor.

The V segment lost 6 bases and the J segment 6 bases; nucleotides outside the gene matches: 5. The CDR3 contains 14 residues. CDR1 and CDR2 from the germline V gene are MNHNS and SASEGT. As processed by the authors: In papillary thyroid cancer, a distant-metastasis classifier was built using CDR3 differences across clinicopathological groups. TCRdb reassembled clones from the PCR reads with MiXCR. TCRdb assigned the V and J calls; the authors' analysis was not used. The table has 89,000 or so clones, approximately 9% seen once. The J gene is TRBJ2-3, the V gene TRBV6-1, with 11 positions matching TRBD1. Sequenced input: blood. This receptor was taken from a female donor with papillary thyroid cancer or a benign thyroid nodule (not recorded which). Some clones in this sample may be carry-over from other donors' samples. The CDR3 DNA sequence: TGTGCCAGCAGACCGGACAGGGGGCGTGATACGCAGTATTTT. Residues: CASRPDRGRDTQYF.